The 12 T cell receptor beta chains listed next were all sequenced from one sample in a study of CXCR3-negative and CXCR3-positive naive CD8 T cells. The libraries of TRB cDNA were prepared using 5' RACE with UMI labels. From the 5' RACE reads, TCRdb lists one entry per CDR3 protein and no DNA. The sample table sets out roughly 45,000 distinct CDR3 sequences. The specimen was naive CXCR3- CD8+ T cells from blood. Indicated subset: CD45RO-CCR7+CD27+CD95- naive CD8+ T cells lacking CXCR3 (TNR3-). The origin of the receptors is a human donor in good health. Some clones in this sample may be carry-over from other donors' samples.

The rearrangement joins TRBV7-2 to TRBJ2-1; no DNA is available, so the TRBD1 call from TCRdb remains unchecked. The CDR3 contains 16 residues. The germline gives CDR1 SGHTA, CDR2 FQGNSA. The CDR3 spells CASSGGPGIPYNEQFF. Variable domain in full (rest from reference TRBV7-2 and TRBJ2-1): GAGVSQSPSNKVTEKGKDVELRCDPISGHTALYWYRQSLGQGLEFLIYFQGNSAPDKSGLPSDRFSAERTGGSVSTLTIQRTQQEDSAVYLCASSGGPGIPYNEQFFGPGTRLTVL.

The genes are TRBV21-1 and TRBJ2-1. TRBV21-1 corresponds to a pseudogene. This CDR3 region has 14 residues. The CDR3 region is CASSKALCRVEQFF.

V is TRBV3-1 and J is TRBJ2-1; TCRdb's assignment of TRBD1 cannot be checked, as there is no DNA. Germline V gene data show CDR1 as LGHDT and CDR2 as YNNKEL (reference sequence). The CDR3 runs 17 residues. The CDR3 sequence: CASSQGESGRGNNEQFF.

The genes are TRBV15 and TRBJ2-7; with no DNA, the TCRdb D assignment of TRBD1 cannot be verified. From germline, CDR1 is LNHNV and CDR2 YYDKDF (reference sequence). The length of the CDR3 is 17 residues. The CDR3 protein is CATSGTHGTTRFREQYF.

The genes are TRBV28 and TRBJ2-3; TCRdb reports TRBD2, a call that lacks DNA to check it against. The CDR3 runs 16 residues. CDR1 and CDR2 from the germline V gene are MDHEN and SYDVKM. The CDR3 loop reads CASSPRSGVGADTQYF.

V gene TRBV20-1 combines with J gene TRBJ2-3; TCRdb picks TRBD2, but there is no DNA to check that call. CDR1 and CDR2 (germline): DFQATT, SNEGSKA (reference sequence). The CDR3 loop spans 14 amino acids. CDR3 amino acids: CSGDNGGAGDTQYF.

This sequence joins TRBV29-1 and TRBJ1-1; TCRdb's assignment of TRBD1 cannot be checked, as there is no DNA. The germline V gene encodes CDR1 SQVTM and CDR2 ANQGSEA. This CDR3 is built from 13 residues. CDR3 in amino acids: CSATGQMNTEAFF.

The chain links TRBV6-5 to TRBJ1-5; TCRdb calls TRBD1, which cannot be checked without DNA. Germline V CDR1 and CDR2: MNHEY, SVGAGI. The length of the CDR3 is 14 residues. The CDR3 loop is CASSRGQSNQPQHF.

CDR3 residues: CSVESTSGDSYEQYF. The V call is TRBV29-1, the J call TRBJ2-7; TCRdb lists TRBD2, though no DNA is available to test this call. Germline-derived CDR1 and CDR2 are SQVTM and ANQGSEA. The CDR3 sequence is 15 residues long.

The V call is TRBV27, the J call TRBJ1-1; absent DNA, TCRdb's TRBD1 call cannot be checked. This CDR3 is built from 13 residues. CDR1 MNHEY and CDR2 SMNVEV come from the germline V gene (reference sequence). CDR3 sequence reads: CASHDRAWTEAFF.

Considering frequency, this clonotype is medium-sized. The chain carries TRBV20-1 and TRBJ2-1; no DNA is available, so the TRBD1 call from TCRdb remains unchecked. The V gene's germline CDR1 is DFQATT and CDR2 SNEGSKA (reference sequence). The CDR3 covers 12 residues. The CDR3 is CSATEGGNEQFF.

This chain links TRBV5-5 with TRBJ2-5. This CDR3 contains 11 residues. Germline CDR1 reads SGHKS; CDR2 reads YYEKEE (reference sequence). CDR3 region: CASSFQETQYF.